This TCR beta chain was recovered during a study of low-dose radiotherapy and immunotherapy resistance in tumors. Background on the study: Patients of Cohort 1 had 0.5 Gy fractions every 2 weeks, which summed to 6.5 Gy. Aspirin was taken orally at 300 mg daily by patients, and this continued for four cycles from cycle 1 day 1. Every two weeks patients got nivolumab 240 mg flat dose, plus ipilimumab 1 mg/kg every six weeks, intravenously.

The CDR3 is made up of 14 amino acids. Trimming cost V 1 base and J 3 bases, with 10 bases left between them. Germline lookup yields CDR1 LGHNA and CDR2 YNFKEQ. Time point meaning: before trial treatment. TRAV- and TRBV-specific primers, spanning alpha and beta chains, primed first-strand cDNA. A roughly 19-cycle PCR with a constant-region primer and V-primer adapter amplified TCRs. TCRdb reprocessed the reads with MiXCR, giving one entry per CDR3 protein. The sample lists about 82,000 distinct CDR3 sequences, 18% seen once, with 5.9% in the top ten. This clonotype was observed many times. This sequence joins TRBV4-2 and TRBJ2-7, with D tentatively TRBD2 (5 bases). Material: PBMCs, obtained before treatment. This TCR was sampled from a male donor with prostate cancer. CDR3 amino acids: CASSQAVTSYEQYF. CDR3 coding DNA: TGTGCCAGCAGCCAAGCGGTAACTAGCTACGAGCAGTACTTC.